The rows below give T cell receptor beta chains drawn from one sample of a study of blood T cell repertoires in COVID-19. Libraries were prepared by immunoSEQ multiplex PCR; TCRdb keeps only in-frame clonotypes and omits some of them. The data show roughly 250,000 clones, roughly 84% seen once. The sequenced material came from peripheral blood. Receptors were obtained from a middle-aged woman with active or convalescent COVID-19. CDR3s include the opening cysteine and the closing phenylalanine or tryptophan. A D gene is named only where the DNA matches it firmly. Clone size is shown for a subset of rows, as once, few, many or a class of expanded clone.

D gene: NA
J gene: TRBJ2-3
clone size: NA
V gene: TRBV11-2
CDR3 protein: CASSLTGTDTQYF
CDR3 DNA: TGTGCCAGCAGCTTAACGGGCACAGATACGCAGTATTTT

D gene: NA
J gene: TRBJ1-3
clone size: few
V gene: TRBV18
CDR3 protein: CASSPPGQGRSGNTIYF
CDR3 DNA: TGTGCCAGCTCACCACCAGGCCAGGGCCGCTCTGGAAACACCATATATTTT

D gene: NA
J gene: TRBJ1-1
clone size: NA
V gene: TRBV15
CDR3 protein: CATSRDRSGNTEAFF
CDR3 DNA: TGTGCCACCAGCAGAGATCGATCGGGAAACACTGAAGCTTTCTTT

D gene: NA
J gene: TRBJ2-1
clone size: NA
V gene: TRBV19
CDR3 protein: CASSSREPNSYNEQFF
CDR3 DNA: TGTGCCAGTAGCTCCCGGGAACCCAATTCCTACAATGAGCAGTTCTTC

D gene: TRBD2
J gene: TRBJ2-1
clone size: NA
V gene: TRBV7-3
CDR3 protein: CASSGGGYNEQFF
CDR3 DNA: TGTGCCAGCAGTGGCGGGGGGTACAATGAGCAGTTCTTC

D gene: TRBD1
J gene: TRBJ1-4
clone size: few
V gene: TRBV25-1
CDR3 protein: CASSDAGTANEKLFF
CDR3 DNA: TGTGCCAGCAGTGATGCCGGGACAGCTAATGAAAAACTGTTTTTT

D gene: NA
J gene: TRBJ1-3
clone size: NA
V gene: TRBV18
CDR3 protein: CASSPETGNTIYF
CDR3 DNA: TGTGCCAGCTCGCCCGAGACTGGAAACACCATATATTTT

D gene: NA
J gene: TRBJ1-2
clone size: NA
V gene: TRBV11-2
CDR3 protein: CASSFGGAGRGYTF
CDR3 DNA: TGTGCCAGCAGCTTCGGCGGGGCAGGTAGAGGCTACACCTTC

D gene: NA
J gene: TRBJ1-3
clone size: NA
V gene: TRBV11-2
CDR3 protein: CASSLNRQRGNTIYF
CDR3 DNA: TGTGCCAGCAGCTTAAATCGACAGCGAGGAAACACCATATATTTT

D gene: TRBD1
J gene: TRBJ1-2
clone size: NA
V gene: TRBV6-2/TRBV6-3
CDR3 protein: CASSRGRDRDGYTF
CDR3 DNA: TGTGCCAGCAGCCGAGGCCGGGACAGAGATGGCTACACCTTC

D gene: TRBD1
J gene: TRBJ2-4
clone size: few
V gene: TRBV4-2
CDR3 protein: CASSLTGTGGNIQYF
CDR3 DNA: TGTGCCAGCAGCCTGACCGGGACAGGAGGAAACATTCAGTACTTC

D gene: NA
J gene: TRBJ2-1
clone size: NA
V gene: TRBV2
CDR3 protein: CASHLARYNEQFF
CDR3 DNA: TGTGCCAGCCATTTAGCACGGTACAATGAGCAGTTCTTC

D gene: NA
J gene: TRBJ2-1
clone size: NA
V gene: TRBV5-1
CDR3 protein: CASSRNRGRSNEQFF
CDR3 DNA: TGCGCCAGCAGCCGTAACAGAGGGCGTTCTAATGAGCAGTTCTTC

D gene: TRBD2
J gene: TRBJ2-1
clone size: few
V gene: TRBV7-3
CDR3 protein: CASSLATSGGPSYNEQFF
CDR3 DNA: TGTGCCAGCAGCTTAGCGACTAGCGGGGGTCCCTCCTACAATGAGCAGTTCTTC

D gene: NA
J gene: TRBJ2-3
clone size: NA
V gene: TRBV28
CDR3 protein: CASSFQGRDTQYF
CDR3 DNA: TGTGCCAGCAGTTTCCAGGGGCGGGATACGCAGTATTTT

D gene: NA
J gene: TRBJ1-5
clone size: NA
V gene: TRBV2
CDR3 protein: CASSANPSRGEAQHF
CDR3 DNA: TGTGCCAGCAGTGCCAACCCCTCCCGAGGGGAGGCCCAGCATTTT

D gene: TRBD2
J gene: TRBJ2-5
clone size: NA
V gene: TRBV6-1
CDR3 protein: CASSGMASGEQETQYF
CDR3 DNA: TGTGCCAGCAGTGGGATGGCTAGCGGGGAACAAGAGACCCAGTACTTC

D gene: TRBD1
J gene: TRBJ1-2
clone size: few
V gene: TRBV28
CDR3 protein: CASRKTGNEGYTF
CDR3 DNA: TGTGCCAGCAGAAAGACAGGGAATGAAGGCTACACCTTC

D gene: NA
J gene: TRBJ1-2
clone size: NA
V gene: TRBV4-1
CDR3 protein: CASSRAGVGGYTF
CDR3 DNA: TGCGCCAGCAGTCGGGCCGGGGTTGGCGGCTACACCTTC

D gene: TRBD1
J gene: TRBJ1-2
clone size: once
V gene: TRBV5-5
CDR3 protein: CASSRTGEYGYTF
CDR3 DNA: TGTGCCAGCAGCCGGACAGGGGAATATGGCTACACCTTC

D gene: TRBD2
J gene: TRBJ2-7
clone size: NA
V gene: TRBV28
CDR3 protein: CASSTSRGAYEQYF
CDR3 DNA: TGTGCCAGCAGTACCTCGCGGGGGGCCTACGAGCAGTACTTC

D gene: TRBD2
J gene: TRBJ2-3
clone size: NA
V gene: TRBV5-1
CDR3 protein: CASSSGLAGPSTDTQYF
CDR3 DNA: TGCGCCAGCAGCTCCGGACTAGCGGGGCCTAGCACAGATACGCAGTATTTT

D gene: NA
J gene: TRBJ1-2
clone size: NA
V gene: TRBV29-1
CDR3 protein: CSETEGGYGYTF
CDR3 DNA: TGCAGCGAGACCGAGGGAGGGTATGGCTACACCTTC

D gene: TRBD2
J gene: TRBJ2-2
clone size: NA
V gene: TRBV5-1
CDR3 protein: CASSLAPGLAKAPSGTGELFF
CDR3 DNA: TGCGCCAGCAGCTTGGCGCCGGGACTAGCGAAAGCGCCCTCGGGCACCGGGGAGCTGTTTTTT

D gene: NA
J gene: TRBJ2-3
clone size: few
V gene: TRBV19
CDR3 protein: CASSSRGGWLQYF
CDR3 DNA: TGTGCCAGTAGTTCGCGGGGCGGATGGTTGCAGTATTTT

D gene: NA
J gene: TRBJ1-2
clone size: NA
V gene: TRBV6-5
CDR3 protein: CASSYSSEGFYYGYTF
CDR3 DNA: TGTGCCAGCAGTTACTCTAGCGAGGGATTCTACTATGGCTACACCTTC

D gene: TRBD1
J gene: TRBJ2-7
clone size: few
V gene: TRBV7-3
CDR3 protein: CASSVGQGTYEQYF
CDR3 DNA: TGTGCCAGCAGCGTAGGACAGGGGACCTACGAGCAGTACTTC

D gene: TRBD1
J gene: TRBJ1-5
clone size: NA
V gene: TRBV3-1/TRBV3-2
CDR3 protein: CASGAMQGGPQHF
CDR3 DNA: TGTGCCAGCGGGGCAATGCAGGGGGGTCCCCAGCATTTT

D gene: TRBD1
J gene: TRBJ1-1
clone size: NA
V gene: TRBV5-1
CDR3 protein: CASRMGQGNTEAFF
CDR3 DNA: TGCGCCAGCAGAATGGGACAGGGGAACACTGAAGCTTTCTTT

D gene: TRBD1
J gene: TRBJ2-2
clone size: once
V gene: TRBV19
CDR3 protein: CASRSDRGTGELFF
CDR3 DNA: TGTGCCAGTAGGTCGGACAGGGGCACCGGGGAGCTGTTTTTT

D gene: NA
J gene: TRBJ1-6
clone size: NA
V gene: TRBV6-6
CDR3 protein: CASSYSTLDSSPLHF
CDR3 DNA: TGTGCCAGCAGTTACTCCACCCTCGACAGCTCACCCCTCCACTTT

D gene: TRBD1
J gene: TRBJ1-1
clone size: once
V gene: TRBV5-4
CDR3 protein: CASIEVSGGGGHTEAFF
CDR3 DNA: TGTGCCAGCATCGAAGTGTCAGGGGGTGGAGGACACACTGAAGCTTTCTTT

D gene: TRBD1
J gene: TRBJ1-4
clone size: NA
V gene: TRBV3-1/TRBV3-2
CDR3 protein: CASSQEWIWGTGSEKLFF
CDR3 DNA: TGTGCCAGCAGCCAAGAATGGATCTGGGGGACAGGGAGTGAAAAACTGTTTTTT

D gene: TRBD1
J gene: TRBJ1-2
clone size: NA
V gene: TRBV6-5
CDR3 protein: CASSYGVIRGLTGYTF
CDR3 DNA: TGTGCCAGCAGTTACGGGGTCATCAGGGGGCTTACTGGCTACACCTTC

D gene: TRBD1
J gene: TRBJ1-2
clone size: NA
V gene: TRBV6-1
CDR3 protein: CASSDPQGWIGGYTF
CDR3 DNA: TGTGCCAGCAGTGACCCACAGGGGTGGATAGGAGGCTACACCTTC

D gene: TRBD1
J gene: TRBJ2-3
clone size: once
V gene: TRBV27
CDR3 protein: CATSRQGPDTQYF
CDR3 DNA: TGTGCCACCTCGAGACAGGGGCCAGATACGCAGTATTTT

D gene: TRBD1
J gene: TRBJ2-2
clone size: NA
V gene: TRBV18
CDR3 protein: CASSPGQGGTGELFF
CDR3 DNA: TGTGCCAGCTCACCTGGACAGGGAGGCACCGGGGAGCTGTTTTTT

D gene: TRBD2
J gene: TRBJ2-3
clone size: NA
V gene: TRBV7-3
CDR3 protein: CASSFTSGGATDTQYF
CDR3 DNA: TGTGCCAGCAGCTTTACTAGCGGGGGGGCCACAGATACGCAGTATTTT

D gene: NA
J gene: TRBJ1-1
clone size: NA
V gene: TRBV19
CDR3 protein: CASSTLTGNTEAFF
CDR3 DNA: TGTGCCAGTAGTACCCTTACAGGGAACACTGAAGCTTTCTTT

D gene: NA
J gene: TRBJ1-2
clone size: NA
V gene: TRBV19
CDR3 protein: CASLQGINYGYTF
CDR3 DNA: TGTGCCAGTCTGCAGGGTATCAACTATGGCTACACCTTC

D gene: NA
J gene: TRBJ1-6
clone size: NA
V gene: TRBV5-1
CDR3 protein: CASSLGQNSPLHF
CDR3 DNA: TGCGCCAGCAGCCTGGGACAAAATTCACCCCTCCACTTT